Each of the 27 T cell receptor beta chains below was sequenced from the same sample in a study of blood T cell repertoires in COVID-19. TCRdb keeps only in-frame clones here, not all; method: immunoSEQ multiplex PCR. The data show approximately 320,000 clones, approximately 88% seen once. The sample comprised PBMCs or T cells enriched from blood (not recorded which). The receptors were gathered from a woman aged 18-29 years who had recovered from COVID-19.

The chain uses TRBV19 and TRBJ1-2, with 7 bases that match TRBD1. The CDR3 has 14 residues. In germline, CDR1 is LNHDA, CDR2 SQIVND (reference sequence). V shed 6 bases, J shed 3 bases, and the junction held 7 bases outside the gene matches. For the CDR3, the DNA is TGTGCCAGTAGCAAACAGGGGTCTCACTATGGCTACACCTTC. This codes for CASSKQGSHYGYTF.

V is TRBV20-1 and J is TRBJ1-1; possibly TRBD1 for D (6 bases). CDR3 size: 13 residues. Trimming cost V 3 bases and J 2 bases, with 10 bases left between them. CDR1 and CDR2 from the germline V gene are DFQATT and SNEGSKA (reference sequence). This CDR3 reads CSASTGLNTEAFF. CDR3 DNA sequence: TGCAGTGCTAGTACAGGGCTCAACACTGAAGCTTTCTTT.

In its sample, this clone was seen a few times. The rearrangement joins TRBV9 to TRBJ1-2; TRBD1 aligns across 7 bases. The CDR3 runs 16 residues. Trimming at V came to 3 bases and at J to 4 bases, leaving 12 bases not matched to a gene. The V gene's germline CDR1 is SGDLS and CDR2 YYNGEE. The CDR3 DNA reads TGTGCCAGCAGCGCCGGATCGGACAGGCTGGGCTATGGCTACACCTTC. It specifies CASSAGSDRLGYGYTF.

The J gene is TRBJ2-7, the V gene TRBV15, with 8 bases matching TRBD1. The CDR3 extends over 15 amino acids. CDR1 and CDR2 from the germline V gene are LNHNV and YYDKDF (reference sequence). V was clipped by 7 bases and J by 4 bases; unmatched bases: 12. The CDR3 DNA sequence: TGTGCCACCATTCCCCCGGGACAGGCTACTTACGAGCAGTACTTC. It encodes CATIPPGQATYEQYF.

The chain couples TRBV5-5 to TRBJ1-5; weak D call: TRBD1 (5 bases). The length of the CDR3 is 16 residues. Deletions cut 4 bases from V and 4 bases from J, with 18 bases between. Germline lookup yields CDR1 SGHKS and CDR2 YYEKEE (reference sequence). The CDR3: CASSRLAGRTNQPQHF. The DNA of the CDR3 is TGTGCCAGCAGCCGGCTTGCGGGGCGAACAAATCAGCCCCAGCATTTT.

The V gene is TRBV5-1, the J gene TRBJ1-3; the D gene is possibly TRBD1 (6 bases). Trimming shortened V by 0 bases and J by 4 bases, and 11 bases separated the two germline ends. CDR1 SGHRS and CDR2 YFSETQ come from the germline V gene. The CDR3 length is 15 residues. The CDR3 region is CASSLEGVSGNTIYF. CDR3 in DNA: TGCGCCAGCAGCTTGGAGGGGGTTTCGGGAAACACCATATATTTT.

This clone was seen more than once but under ten times. DNA of the CDR3: TGTGCTAGTGGTTTGGTACTTAGCGGAGGCCCAAACTATGGCTACACCTTC. Translation: CASGLVLSGGPNYGYTF. The rearrangement uses TRBV12-5 and TRBJ1-2; D remains ambiguous. The CDR3 runs to 17 residues. Germline values: CDR1 LGHNT, CDR2 FRNRAP. The V and J ends lost 0 bases and 2 bases respectively, with 16 bases between them.

This chain joins TRBV6-5 and TRBJ1-6; the match to TRBD1 covers 7 bases. Germline CDR1 and CDR2: MNHEY and SVGAGI. The J segment lost 6 bases and the V segment lost 3 bases, leaving 5 bases of the junction unmatched. This CDR3 contains 15 residues. CDR3 DNA: TGTGCCAGCAGTTATAGGGACAGCTTTAATTCACCCCTCCACTTT. Translated: CASSYRDSFNSPLHF.

The J gene is TRBJ2-7, the V gene TRBV19, with 12 bases aligning to TRBD2. The CDR3 has 16 amino acids. V lost 1 base to trimming and J lost 2 bases; unmatched junction nucleotides: 3. Per the germline V gene, CDR1 is LNHDA and CDR2 is SQIVND (reference sequence). The DNA for the CDR3 is TGTGCCAGTAGTATAGGGACTAGCGGGACACCCTACGAGCAGTACTTC. Translation: CASSIGTSGTPYEQYF.

The V call is TRBV18, the J call TRBJ2-1, with TRBD1 as a possible D gene (5 bases). Per germline, CDR1 KGHSH and CDR2 LQKENI. This CDR3 has 16 residues. V was shortened by 4 bases and J by 0 bases, with 13 bases between the two germline ends. The CDR3 loop is CASSRAGSLSYNEQFF. In nucleotides, the CDR3 is TGTGCCAGCTCACGGGCAGGGTCTCTCTCCTACAATGAGCAGTTCTTC.

The genes are TRBV5-1 and TRBJ2-1; 9 bases fit TRBD1. J was trimmed by 6 bases and V by 3 bases; bases with no gene match: 7. CDR3 length: 15 residues. Germline V CDR1 and CDR2: SGHRS, YFSETQ. The CDR3 region is CASSWELTGGNEQFF. The CDR3 DNA reads as TGCGCCAGCAGCTGGGAGTTGACAGGGGGCAATGAGCAGTTCTTC.

The chain couples TRBV6-2 or TRBV6-3 to TRBJ2-7; tentatively, D is TRBD1 (5 bases). Trimming took 5 bases from V and 3 from J, leaving 20 bases between them. CDR1 and CDR2 from the germline V gene are MNHEY and SVGEGT. The CDR3 covers 16 residues. CDR3 bases: TGTGCCAGCAGTCGCCTTCTGACAGTCCTAGGCTACGAGCAGTACTTC. As protein: CASSRLLTVLGYEQYF.

This clone occurred once. The V gene is TRBV5-6, the J gene TRBJ1-1, with TRBD1 identical over 7 bases. The CDR3 runs 14 residues. The germline V gene encodes CDR1 SGHDT and CDR2 YYEEEE. With 1 base clipped from V and 5 bases from J, the junction kept 5 bases outside the gene matches. For the CDR3, the DNA is TGTGCCAGCAGCTTGATTGACAGGGAGACTGAAGCTTTCTTT. Encoded protein: CASSLIDRETEAFF.

V gene TRBV7-8 combines with J gene TRBJ2-1; 9 bases are a match to TRBD2. The CDR3 runs to 16 residues. Trimming cost V 5 bases and J 2 bases; bases outside gene matches: 7. In germline, CDR1 is SGHVS, CDR2 FQNEAQ. CDR3 region: CASSTLAGVTYNEQFF. CDR3 sequence (DNA): TGTGCCAGCAGCACCTTAGCGGGAGTCACCTACAATGAGCAGTTCTTC.

The V and J genes are TRBV6-5 and TRBJ1-2; no clear D gene. V was clipped by 4 bases and J by 2 bases, with 14 bases between them. This CDR3 has 15 amino acids. Germline V gene data show CDR1 as MNHEY and CDR2 as SVGAGI. CDR3 DNA sequence: TGTGCCAGCAGTTCCTTGACATTTTCCAACTATGGCTACACCTTC. Translation gives CASSSLTFSNYGYTF.

The rearrangement links TRBV11-1 to TRBJ2-1; D uncertain. The CDR3 runs 13 residues. Germline V gene sequence: CDR1 SGHAT, CDR2 FQDESV (reference sequence). V was clipped by 4 bases and J by 2 bases, with 6 bases between them. The CDR3 loop is CASSSGPYNEQFF. CDR3 DNA sequence: TGTGCCAGCAGCTCTGGCCCCTACAATGAGCAGTTCTTC.

The chain joins TRBV15 to TRBJ1-5; D is perhaps TRBD1 (5 bases). This CDR3 has 15 residues. In germline, CDR1 is LNHNV, CDR2 YYDKDF (reference sequence). The V gene lost 1 base and the J gene lost 6 bases, with 13 bases spanning the gap. DNA of the CDR3: TGTGCCACCAGCAGAGTAGGAGGGGAGGGTCAGCCCCAGCATTTT. It specifies CATSRVGGEGQPQHF.

The chain links TRBV19 to TRBJ2-2, with a possible D match to TRBD1 (5 bases). The CDR3 contains 15 residues. The V end lost 10 bases, the J end lost 0 bases, and 15 bases lay between the germline ends. Germline CDR1 and CDR2: LNHDA and SQIVND (reference sequence). The CDR3 loop reads CANRHRNSNTGELFF. CDR3 sequence (DNA): TGTGCCAACCGGCACAGGAACTCGAACACCGGGGAGCTGTTTTTT. Looking up the rest from reference TRBV19 and TRBJ2-2 gives the full variable domain: DGGITQSPKYLFRKEGQNVTLSCEQNLNHDAMYWYRQDPGQGLRLIYYSQIVNDFQKGDIAEGYSVSREKKESFPLTVTSAQKNPTAFYLCANRHRNSNTGELFFGEGSRLTVL.

V is TRBV7-2 and J is TRBJ1-6; no clear D. Germline CDR1 is SGHTA and CDR2 is FQGNSA. The length of the CDR3 is 15 residues. With 4 bases removed from V and 7 bases from J, the gap between germline ends came to 14 bases. As DNA, the CDR3 is TGTGCCAGCAGCTCTCGGAGGCAAGGCAATTCACCCCTCCACTTT. It specifies CASSSRRQGNSPLHF.

The CDR3 sequence: CASSPSAGVGEKLFF. The CDR3 nucleotides are TGTGCCAGCAGCCCATCGGCGGGCGTAGGTGAAAAACTGTTTTTT. The chain recombines TRBV21-1 with TRBJ1-4. TRBV21-1 constitutes a pseudogene. The CDR3 spans 15 residues.

The CDR3 sequence is CASSFYRGNYGYTF. The CDR3 coding sequence is TGTGCCAGCAGCTTTTACAGGGGAAACTATGGCTACACCTTC. The chain carries TRBV5-5 and TRBJ1-2, with 7 bases that match TRBD1. The CDR3 runs to 14 residues. V lost 2 bases, J lost 2 bases, and 3 bases stayed unmatched. CDR1 SGHKS and CDR2 YYEKEE come from the germline V gene (reference sequence).

The chain links TRBV7-9 to TRBJ2-1; D is ambiguous. The CDR3 is made up of 15 amino acids. Germline loops: CDR1 SEHNR, CDR2 FQNEAQ (reference sequence). Trimming shortened V by 3 bases and J by 0 bases, and 9 bases separated the two germline ends. The CDR3 loop reads CASSFSLSSYNEQFF. As DNA, the CDR3 is TGTGCCAGCAGCTTTTCTCTGAGCTCCTACAATGAGCAGTTCTTC.

The chain has TRBV11-2 and TRBJ2-1; 7 bases are shared with TRBD1. The CDR3 consists of 15 residues. Germline CDR1 and CDR2: SGHAT and FQNNGV. Trimming cost V 4 bases and J 4 bases; bases outside gene matches: 7. The DNA for the CDR3 is TGTGCCAGCAGCTCAGGGGACAGACAGTACAATGAGCAGTTCTTC. This translates into CASSSGDRQYNEQFF.

The chain is built from TRBV6-4 and TRBJ1-2, with TRBD1 matching over 8 bases. V lost 6 bases and J lost 7; bases outside the gene matches: 7. CDR1 is MRHNA, CDR2 SNTAGT, per germline. The CDR3 is made up of 13 amino acids. The CDR3: CASSVDRDGGYTF. DNA of the CDR3: TGTGCCAGCAGCGTGGACAGGGATGGTGGCTACACCTTC.

The chain links TRBV18 to TRBJ1-3, with 7 bases aligning to TRBD1. In germline, CDR1 is KGHSH, CDR2 LQKENI. There are 15 residues in the CDR3. V was clipped by 10 bases and J by 0 bases; unmatched bases: 9. The CDR3 sequence is CATSIGQDSGNTIYF. Written as DNA, the CDR3 is TGTGCCACCTCGATTGGACAGGACTCTGGAAACACCATATATTTT.

This clone was found a few times. The rearrangement uses TRBV7-9 and TRBJ2-7; 9 positions agree with TRBD2. V shed 5 bases and J 6 bases; nucleotides not matched to a gene: 8. CDR1 SEHNR and CDR2 FQNEAQ come from the germline V gene (reference sequence). The CDR3 is 14 residues long. Here the CDR3 DNA reads TGTGCCAGCAGCCAGGGACTAGCAGTTACCGAGCAGTACTTC. This translates into CASSQGLAVTEQYF.

The V call is TRBV5-6, the J call TRBJ1-1; 9 nucleotides agree with TRBD1. The CDR3 length is 14 residues. The V gene's germline CDR1 is SGHDT and CDR2 YYEEEE. After removal of 4 bases from V and 1 base from J, the junction contained 2 bases not matched to a gene. This chain's CDR3 is CASSPGQGNTEAFF. CDR3 coding DNA: TGTGCCAGCAGCCCGGGACAGGGGAACACTGAAGCTTTCTTT.